This entry is about one TCR beta chain. Its antigen is unidentified. UMI-labeled TRB cDNA libraries were prepared by 5' RACE. TCRdb reprocessed the 5' RACE reads and reports one entry per CDR3 protein, with no DNA. The listing contains some 150,000 distinct CDR3 sequences. These data come from a study of CXCR3-negative and CXCR3-positive naive CD8 T cells. General study findings and limits: Naive CXCR3-positive cells had TRB CDR3s more hydrophobic than those of CXCR3-negative naive cells.

Germline V gives CDR1 MGHRA, CDR2 YSYEKL. The CDR3 loop spans 14 amino acids. CD45RO-CCR7+CD27+CD95- expression identified naive CD8+ T cells. The receptor comes from a human donor in good health. Some clones in this sample may be carry-over from other donors' samples. V is TRBV4-1 and J is TRBJ1-5; TCRdb's D call, TRBD1, is unchecked because there is no DNA. The sample taken for sequencing was naive CXCR3+ CD8+ T cells from blood. Subset specified: CD45RO-CCR7+CD27+CD95- naive CD8+ T cells expressing CXCR3 (TNR3+). The CDR3 reads CASSIRAWEQPQHF.